Below, 10 T cell receptor beta chains from the same sample are listed, as sequenced in a study of T cells in Graves' hyperthyroidism and ophthalmopathy. What was amplified from RNA transcripts were TCR beta CDR3 regions. A set of HTBI primers served as the primers for a first-round RT-PCR of the TCR CDR3. MiXCR was run by TCRdb on the multiplex PCR reads, yielding one entry per CDR3 protein. The profile shows 650,000 to 850,000 distinct CDR3 sequences, 15% to 20% of them singletons. The sample consisted of blood. All receptors come from a woman aged 45 to 65 with Graves' hyperthyroidism that later progressed to Graves' ophthalmopathy.

The chain joins TRBV6-2 or TRBV6-3 to TRBJ1-5; no firm D call. This CDR3 contains 14 residues. From germline, CDR1 is MNHEY and CDR2 SVGEGT. V lost 4 bases and J lost 0, with 7 bases in between. CDR3 coding DNA: TGTGCCAGCAGTTCAGTCTATAGCAATCAGCCCCAGCATTTT. Its translation is CASSSVYSNQPQHF.

This clonotype showed up just a few times. The chain employs TRBV3-1 and TRBJ1-1; D remains ambiguous. CDR3 length: 15 amino acids. Germline-derived CDR1 and CDR2 are LGHDT and YNNKEL (reference sequence). Trimming shortened V by 3 bases and J by 6 bases, and 17 bases separated the two germline ends. The CDR3 coding sequence is TGTGCCAGCAGCCACGAAGGGAGAGGTGTGCCTGAAGCTTTCTTT. Translation gives CASSHEGRGVPEAFF.

This clonotype has at least ten counts. The chain is built from TRBV6-1 and TRBJ1-1; D is unresolved. Between the trimmed V and J ends, which lost 0 bases and 5 bases, there was a span of 10 bases. Germline V gene lookup returns CDR1 MNHNS and CDR2 SASEGT. This CDR3 comprises 14 residues. In DNA form, the CDR3 reads TGTGCCAGCAGTGAAGCGGTGGATACAACTGAAGCTTTCTTT. It encodes CASSEAVDTTEAFF.

There are a few counts of this clonotype. The chain couples TRBV9 to TRBJ1-1, with D uncertain. V was clipped by 0 bases and J by 0 bases, with 12 bases between them. CDR1 is SGDLS and CDR2 is YYNGEE in the germline V gene. CDR3 size: 16 residues. The CDR3 loop is CASSVEARFMNTEAFF. The CDR3 DNA sequence: TGTGCCAGCAGCGTAGAGGCCAGATTTATGAACACTGAAGCTTTCTTT.

The chain joins TRBV12-5 to TRBJ1-1; 7 bases match TRBD1. CDR1 LGHNT and CDR2 FRNRAP come from the germline V gene. Germline trimming cut 3 bases from V and 4 bases from J; bases unmatched to any gene: 20. This CDR3 has 19 residues. The CDR3 DNA sequence: TGTGCTAGTGGTTTTTTCTTATCCGGACAGGTTAGAAGTGGCACTGAAGCTTTCTTT. Protein sequence: CASGFFLSGQVRSGTEAFF.

This chain connects TRBV4-1 to TRBJ1-3, with 7 positions matching TRBD1. J lost 2 bases, V lost 4 bases, and 2 bases had no gene match. Germline V gives CDR1 MGHRA, CDR2 YSYEKL. The CDR3 covers 14 residues. In nucleotides, the CDR3 is TGCGCCAGCAGCCGTACAGGGGCTGGAAACACCATATATTTT. It is translated as CASSRTGAGNTIYF.

Points on this clonotype: Just one base apart from a much larger clone, this may be a read error. CDR3 bases: TGTGCCTGGAGCGACCCACAGTGGGGCACAGATACGCAGTATTTT. Protein: CAWSDPQWGTDTQYF. This chain links TRBV30 with TRBJ2-3; D not resolved. CDR1 and CDR2 from the germline V gene are GTSNPN and SVGIG (reference sequence). Deletions cut 3 bases from V and 1 base from J, with 14 bases between. The CDR3 consists of 15 residues. The full variable domain, its missing parts supplied by reference TRBV30 and TRBJ2-3, is SQTIHQWPATLVQPVGSPLSLECTVEGTSNPNLYWYRQAAGRGLQLLFYSVGIGQISSEVPQNLSASRPQDRQFILSSKKLLLSDSGFYLCAWSDPQWGTDTQYFGPGTRLTVL.

V is TRBV14 and J is TRBJ1-1; D gene unclear. CDR3 length equals 15 residues. Germline V gene data show CDR1 as SGHDN and CDR2 as FVKESK. V lost 1 base, J lost 8 bases, and 17 bases lay in between. The CDR3 nucleotides read TGTGCCAGCAGCCAAGGCAGGACGGGAGCTGGGGAAGCTTTCTTT. Residues: CASSQGRTGAGEAFF.

Regarding this clonotype: A much larger clone lies one base from this, so it may be a read error. The chain couples TRBV7-3 to TRBJ2-3, with D perhaps TRBD2 (7 bases). The CDR3 contains 15 residues. Germline CDR1 and CDR2: SGHTA and FQGTGA. The CDR3 DNA is TGTGCCAGCGGCTTAGACGGGGGGCTCACAGATACGCAGTATTTT. Residues: CASGLDGGLTDTQYF. The full variable domain, its missing parts supplied by reference TRBV7-3 and TRBJ2-3, is GAGVSQTPSNKVTEKGKYVELRCDPISGHTALYWYRQSLGQGPEFLIYFQGTGAADDSGLPNDRFFAVRPEGSVSTLKIQRTERGDSAVYLCASGLDGGLTDTQYFGPGTRLTVL.

The V call is TRBV18, the J call TRBJ2-5, with 12 nucleotides matching TRBD2. Germline loops: CDR1 KGHSH, CDR2 LQKENI. The CDR3 has 17 residues. The J segment lost 2 bases and the V segment lost 5 bases, leaving 9 bases of the junction unmatched. The CDR3 region has the DNA TGTGCCAGCTCATTCGGACTAGCGGGGACGAATCAAGAGACCCAGTACTTC. It translates to CASSFGLAGTNQETQYF. Full variable domain (missing parts from reference TRBV18 and TRBJ2-5): NAGVMQNPRHLVRRRGQEARLRCSPMKGHSHVYWYRQLPEEGLKFMVYLQKENIIDESGMPKERFSAEFPKEGPSILRIQQVVRGDSAAYFCASSFGLAGTNQETQYFGPGTRLLVL.